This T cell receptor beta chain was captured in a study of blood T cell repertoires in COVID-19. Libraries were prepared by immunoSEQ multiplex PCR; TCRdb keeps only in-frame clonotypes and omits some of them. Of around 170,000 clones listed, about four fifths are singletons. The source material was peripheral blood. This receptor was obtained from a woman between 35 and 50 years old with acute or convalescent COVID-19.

CDR3 amino acids: CASSQGAGYDYEQYF. The CDR3 DNA reads as TGCGCCAGCAGCCAAGGCGCGGGTTATGACTACGAGCAGTACTTC. The gene calls are TRBV4-1 and TRBJ2-7; weak D call: TRBD2 (5 bases). The CDR3 has 15 residues. The germline CDR1 and CDR2 sequences are MGHRA and YSYEKL. Between the trimmed V and J ends, which lost 1 base and 3 bases, there was a span of 13 bases.